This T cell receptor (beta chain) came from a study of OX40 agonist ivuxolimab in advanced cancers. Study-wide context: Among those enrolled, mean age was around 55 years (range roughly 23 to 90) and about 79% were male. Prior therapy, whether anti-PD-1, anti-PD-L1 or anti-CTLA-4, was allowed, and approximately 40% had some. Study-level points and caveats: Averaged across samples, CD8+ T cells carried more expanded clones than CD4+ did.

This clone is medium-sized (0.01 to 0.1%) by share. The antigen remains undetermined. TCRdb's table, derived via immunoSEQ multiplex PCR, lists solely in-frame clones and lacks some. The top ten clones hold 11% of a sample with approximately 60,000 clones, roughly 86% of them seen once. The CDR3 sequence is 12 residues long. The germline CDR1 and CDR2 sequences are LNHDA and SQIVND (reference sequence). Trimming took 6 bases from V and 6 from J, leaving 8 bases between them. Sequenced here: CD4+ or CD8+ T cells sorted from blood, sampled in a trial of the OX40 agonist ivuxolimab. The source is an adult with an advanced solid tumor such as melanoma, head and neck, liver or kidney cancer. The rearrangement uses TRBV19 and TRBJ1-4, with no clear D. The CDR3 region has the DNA TGTGCCAGTAGGGCGGAGGATGAAAAACTGTTTTTT. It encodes CASRAEDEKLFF.